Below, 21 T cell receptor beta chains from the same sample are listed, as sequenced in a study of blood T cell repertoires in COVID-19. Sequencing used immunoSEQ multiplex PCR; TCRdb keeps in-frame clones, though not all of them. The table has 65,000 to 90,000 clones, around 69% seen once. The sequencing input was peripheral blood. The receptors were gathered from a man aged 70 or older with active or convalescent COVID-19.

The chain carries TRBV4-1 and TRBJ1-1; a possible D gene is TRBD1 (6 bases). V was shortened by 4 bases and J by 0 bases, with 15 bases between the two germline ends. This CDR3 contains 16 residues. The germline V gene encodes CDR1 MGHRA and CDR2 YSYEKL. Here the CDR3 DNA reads TGCGCCAGCAGCCTAGCCGGGGGGGGCCTGAACACTGAAGCTTTCTTT. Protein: CASSLAGGGLNTEAFF.

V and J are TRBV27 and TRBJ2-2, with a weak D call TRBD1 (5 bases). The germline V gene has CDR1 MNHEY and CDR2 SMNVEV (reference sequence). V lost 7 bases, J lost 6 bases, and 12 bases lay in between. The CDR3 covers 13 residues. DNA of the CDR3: TGTGCCAGCACCTCCTGGGGCGCCGGGGAGCTGTTTTTT. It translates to CASTSWGAGELFF.

Written as DNA, the CDR3 is TGTGCCAGCAGCACCACTCGGAGCACTGAAGCTTTCTTT. This encodes CASSTTRSTEAFF. The rearrangement links TRBV13 to TRBJ1-1, with D unclear. CDR3 size: 13 residues. V was trimmed by 5 bases and J by 4 bases, leaving 11 bases between them. The germline V gene encodes CDR1 PRHDT and CDR2 FYEKMQ (reference sequence).

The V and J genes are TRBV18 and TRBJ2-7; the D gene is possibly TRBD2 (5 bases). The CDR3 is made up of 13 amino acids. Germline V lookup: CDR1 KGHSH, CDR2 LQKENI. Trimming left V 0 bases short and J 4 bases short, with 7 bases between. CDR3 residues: CASSPPGEYEQYF. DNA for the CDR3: TGTGCCAGCTCACCACCCGGGGAATACGAGCAGTACTTC.

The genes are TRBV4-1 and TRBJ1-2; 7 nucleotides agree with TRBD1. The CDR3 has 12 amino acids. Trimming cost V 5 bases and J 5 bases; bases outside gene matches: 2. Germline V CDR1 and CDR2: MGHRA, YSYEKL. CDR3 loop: CASSGDRYGYTF. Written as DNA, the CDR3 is TGCGCCAGCAGCGGGGACAGATATGGCTACACCTTC.

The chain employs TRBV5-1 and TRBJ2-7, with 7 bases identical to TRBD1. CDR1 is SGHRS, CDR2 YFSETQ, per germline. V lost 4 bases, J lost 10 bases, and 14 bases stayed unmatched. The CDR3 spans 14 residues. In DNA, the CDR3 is TGCGCCAGCAGCACGACCCGGGACAGTTACAATCAGTACTTC. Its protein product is CASSTTRDSYNQYF.

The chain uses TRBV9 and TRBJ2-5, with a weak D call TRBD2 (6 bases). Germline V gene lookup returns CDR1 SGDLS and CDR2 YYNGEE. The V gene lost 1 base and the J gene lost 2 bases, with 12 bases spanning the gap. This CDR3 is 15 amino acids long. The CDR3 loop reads CASSVFGGGQETQYF. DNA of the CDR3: TGTGCCAGCAGCGTATTCGGTGGGGGGCAAGAGACCCAGTACTTC.

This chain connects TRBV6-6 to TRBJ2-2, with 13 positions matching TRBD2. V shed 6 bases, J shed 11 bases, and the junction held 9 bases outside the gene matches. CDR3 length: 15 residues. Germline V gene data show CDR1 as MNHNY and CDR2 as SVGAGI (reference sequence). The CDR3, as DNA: TGTGCCAGCAGACATACTAGCGGGGGGGCCCGAGAGCTGTTTTTT. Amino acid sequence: CASRHTSGGARELFF.

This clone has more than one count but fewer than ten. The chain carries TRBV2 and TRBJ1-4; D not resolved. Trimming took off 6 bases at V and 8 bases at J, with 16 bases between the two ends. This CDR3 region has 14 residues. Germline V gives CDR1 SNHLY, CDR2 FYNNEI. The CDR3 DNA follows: TGTGCCAGCAGCTTGACTGCCCTGAGCGAAAAACTGTTTTTT. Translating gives CASSLTALSEKLFF. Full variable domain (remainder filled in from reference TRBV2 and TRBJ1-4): EPEVTQTPSHQVTQMGQEVILRCVPISNHLYFYWYRQILGQKVEFLVSFYNNEISEKSEIFDDQFSVERPDGSNFTLKIRSTKLEDSAMYFCASSLTALSEKLFFGSGTQLSVL.

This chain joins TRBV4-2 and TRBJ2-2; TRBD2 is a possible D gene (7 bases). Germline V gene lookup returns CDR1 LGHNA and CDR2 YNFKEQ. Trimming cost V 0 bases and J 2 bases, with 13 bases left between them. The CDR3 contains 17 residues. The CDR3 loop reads CASSQEWAGANTGELFF. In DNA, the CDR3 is TGTGCCAGCAGCCAAGAATGGGCGGGGGCAAACACCGGGGAGCTGTTTTTT.

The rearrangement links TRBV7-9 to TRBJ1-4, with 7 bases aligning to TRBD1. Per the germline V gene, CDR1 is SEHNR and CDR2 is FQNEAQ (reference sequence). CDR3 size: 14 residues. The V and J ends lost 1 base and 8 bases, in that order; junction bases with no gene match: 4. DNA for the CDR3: TGTGCCAGCAGCTTAGACAGGGGAGGCGAAAAACTGTTTTTT. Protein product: CASSLDRGGEKLFF. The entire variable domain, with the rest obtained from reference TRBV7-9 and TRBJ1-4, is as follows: DTGVSQNPRHKITKRGQNVTFRCDPISEHNRLYWYRQTLGQGPEFLTYFQNEAQLEKSRLLSDRFSAERPKGSFSTLEIQRTEQGDSAMYLCASSLDRGGEKLFFGSGTQLSVL.

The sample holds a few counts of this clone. CDR3 DNA: TGTGCCAGCAGTGTACAAACAGGGGGAAGGAACACTGAAGCTTTCTTT. Translating gives CASSVQTGGRNTEAFF. The chain combines TRBV25-1 with TRBJ1-1, with 8 bases that match TRBD1. This CDR3 comprises 16 residues. CDR1 is MGHDK, CDR2 SYGVNS, per germline. Trimming removed 4 bases from V and 1 base from J; junction bases left unmatched: 8.

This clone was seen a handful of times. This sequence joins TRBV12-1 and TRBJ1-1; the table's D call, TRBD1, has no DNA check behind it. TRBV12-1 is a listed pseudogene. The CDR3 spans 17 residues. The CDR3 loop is CASSQQNSILQAAEAFF. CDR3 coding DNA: TGTGCCAGCAGCCAGCAAAACAGCATCTTACAGGCTGCTGAAGCTTTCTTT.

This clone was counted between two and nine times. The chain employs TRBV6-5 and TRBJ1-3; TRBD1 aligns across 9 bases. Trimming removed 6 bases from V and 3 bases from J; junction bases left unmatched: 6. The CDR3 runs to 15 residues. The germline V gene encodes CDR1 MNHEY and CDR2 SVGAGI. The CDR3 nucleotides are TGTGCCAGCAGCGTCCGACAGGGGGATGGAAACACCATATATTTT. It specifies CASSVRQGDGNTIYF.

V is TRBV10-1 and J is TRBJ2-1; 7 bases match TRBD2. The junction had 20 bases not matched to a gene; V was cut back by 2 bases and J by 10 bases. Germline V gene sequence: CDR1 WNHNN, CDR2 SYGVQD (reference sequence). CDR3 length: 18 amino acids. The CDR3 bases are TGCGCCAGCAGTGAGAGGGAGAAGAAGCGGGGCCCTTCAAAGGAGCAGTTCTTC. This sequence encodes CASSEREKKRGPSKEQFF.

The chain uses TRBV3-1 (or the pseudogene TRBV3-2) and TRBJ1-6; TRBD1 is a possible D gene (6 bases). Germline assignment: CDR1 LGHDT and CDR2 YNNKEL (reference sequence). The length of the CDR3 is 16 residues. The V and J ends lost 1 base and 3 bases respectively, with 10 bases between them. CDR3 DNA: TGTGCCAGCAGCCAAGCACAGGGTTACTATAATTCACCCCTCCACTTT. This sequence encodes CASSQAQGYYNSPLHF.

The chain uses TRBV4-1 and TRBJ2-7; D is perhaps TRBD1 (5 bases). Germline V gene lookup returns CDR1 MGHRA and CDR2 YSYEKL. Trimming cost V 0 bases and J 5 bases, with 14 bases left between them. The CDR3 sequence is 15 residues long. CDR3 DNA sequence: TGCGCCAGCAGCCAAGATGGCAGGGCGACCGACGAGCAGTACTTC. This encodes CASSQDGRATDEQYF.

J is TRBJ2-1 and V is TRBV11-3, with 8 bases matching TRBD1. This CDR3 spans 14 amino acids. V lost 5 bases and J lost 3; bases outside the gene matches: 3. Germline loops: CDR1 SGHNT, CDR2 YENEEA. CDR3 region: CASSRGTGYNEQFF. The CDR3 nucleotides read TGTGCCAGCAGCCGAGGGACAGGCTACAATGAGCAGTTCTTC.

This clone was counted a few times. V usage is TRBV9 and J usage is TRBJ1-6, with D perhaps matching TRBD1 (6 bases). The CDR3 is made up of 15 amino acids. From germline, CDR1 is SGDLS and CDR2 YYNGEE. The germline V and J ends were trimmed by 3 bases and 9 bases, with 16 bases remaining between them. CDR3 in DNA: TGTGCCAGCAGCGCGGGACAATCGAACCTTTCACCCCTCCACTTT. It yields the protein CASSAGQSNLSPLHF.

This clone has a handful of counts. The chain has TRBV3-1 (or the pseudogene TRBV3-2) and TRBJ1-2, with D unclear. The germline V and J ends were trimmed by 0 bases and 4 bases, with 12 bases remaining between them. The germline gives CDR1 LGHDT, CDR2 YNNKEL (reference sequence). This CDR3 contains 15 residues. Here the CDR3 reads CASSQDFRQAYGYTF. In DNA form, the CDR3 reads TGTGCCAGCAGCCAAGATTTTCGCCAGGCCTATGGCTACACCTTC.

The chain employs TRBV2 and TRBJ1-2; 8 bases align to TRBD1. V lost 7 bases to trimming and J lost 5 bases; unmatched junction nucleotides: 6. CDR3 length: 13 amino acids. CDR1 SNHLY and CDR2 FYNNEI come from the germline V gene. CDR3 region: CASTDRVGYGYTF. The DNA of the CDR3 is TGTGCCAGCACGGACAGGGTCGGATATGGCTACACCTTC.